Shown below are 6 T cell receptor beta chains from a single sample sequenced in a study of blood T cell repertoires in COVID-19. The method was immunoSEQ multiplex PCR; TCRdb's version includes in-frame clones alone and lacks a portion of them. The sample holds some 160,000 clones, around four fifths seen once. The sequencing input was peripheral blood. The receptors here all came from a woman at least 80 years old with COVID-19, enrolled during active disease.

The gene calls are TRBV5-1 and TRBJ1-2; 10 nucleotides align to TRBD1. CDR1 and CDR2 from the germline V gene are SGHRS and YFSETQ. With 2 bases clipped from V and 8 bases from J, the junction kept 9 bases outside the gene matches. CDR3 length: 15 amino acids. Here the CDR3 DNA reads TGCGCCAGCAGCTTCGAGACAGGGGGCGCAGAGGGCTACACCTTC. As protein: CASSFETGGAEGYTF.

J is TRBJ2-3 and V is TRBV5-1, with TRBD2 as a possible D gene (6 bases). Germline CDR1 and CDR2: SGHRS and YFSETQ. CDR3 size: 13 residues. V lost 6 bases, J lost 1 base, and 9 bases lay in between. CDR3 coding DNA: TGCGCCAGCAAAGGGGAGGGCACAGATACGCAGTATTTT. The encoded protein is CASKGEGTDTQYF.

CDR3 region: CASTPGNPETQYF. CDR3 DNA sequence: TGTGCCAGCACCCCGGGGAACCCAGAGACCCAGTACTTC. The chain recombines TRBV11-1 with TRBJ2-5, with TRBD2 as a possible D gene (5 bases). The CDR3 is 13 amino acids. The germline gives CDR1 SGHAT, CDR2 FQDESV (reference sequence). V was pared by 7 bases and J by 4 bases, with 13 bases between.

The V call is TRBV4-1, the J call TRBJ1-6; TRBD1 agrees at 11 bases. CDR3 length: 18 residues. CDR1 and CDR2 from the germline V gene are MGHRA and YSYEKL. Trimming at V came to 5 bases and at J to 1 base, leaving 7 bases not matched to a gene. This CDR3 reads CASSRRTGGSSYNSPLHF. The CDR3 DNA is TGCGCCAGCAGCAGACGGACAGGGGGCTCGTCCTATAATTCACCCCTCCACTTT.

The chain employs TRBV5-6 and TRBJ2-1, with 9 nucleotides matching TRBD2. Unmatched junction bases numbered 7, after V lost 3 bases and J lost 3 bases. The germline V gene has CDR1 SGHDT and CDR2 YYEEEE. The CDR3 runs to 16 residues. The CDR3 DNA sequence: TGTGCCAGCAGCTGGGACTCGACTAGCGGCTACAATGAGCAGTTCTTC. It codes for CASSWDSTSGYNEQFF.

V is TRBV5-1 and J is TRBJ1-1; D is unresolved. Per the germline V gene, CDR1 is SGHRS and CDR2 is YFSETQ. V was shortened by 4 bases and J by 6 bases, with 16 bases between the two germline ends. The CDR3 extends over 14 amino acids. The CDR3 nucleotides are TGCGCCAGCAGCGTGGGTGGCCCAGGCGCTGAAGCTTTCTTT. Its translation is CASSVGGPGAEAFF.